This entry is about one T cell receptor (beta chain). This specimen belongs to a study of blood T cell repertoires in COVID-19. Background on the study: Whether acute or convalescent, the COVID-19 samples came from the United States, Italy and Spain. T cells, B-cell-depleted T cells, or PBMCs supplied cDNA or gDNA.

Deletions cut 3 bases from V and 2 bases from J, with 21 bases between. Germline values: CDR1 PRHDT, CDR2 FYEKMQ (reference sequence). The CDR3 runs to 18 residues. Exposed enrollees had met someone with a PCR-confirmed or clinician-diagnosed COVID-19 case at some point within the 2 weeks before study entry. Per the original data handling: Using reference gene primer amplification, nucleated cell counts were estimated. Clones were read by immunoSEQ multiplex PCR, and TCRdb kept only the in-frame ones, dropping some. Clonal size and the V and J genes are those of that table, whereas D and trimming came from the DNA. The sample records a few hundred thousand clones, around 80% being singletons.

This TCR came from a man in his forties who had been exposed to COVID-19. The chain carries TRBV13 and TRBJ2-3; possible D gene TRBD2, 6 bases. What was sequenced was PBMCs or T cells enriched from blood (not recorded which). Here the CDR3 reads CASSLRPLLAGSTDTQYF. CDR3 coding DNA: TGTGCCAGCAGCTTGAGACCCCTACTAGCAGGATCCACAGATACGCAGTATTTT.